This TCR beta chain was observed in a study of regulatory T cells in long-lasting Graves disease. This sample's time point: persistent/refractory GD, antithyroid drugs over 5 years with positive TRAb. PBMCs provided the RNA from which the TCR library was made. Graves' disease diagnoses used American Thyroid Association guidelines. Patients were enrolled at an endocrinology department in Xi'an, China. The CDR3 sequence is 15 residues long. Trimming took 1 base from V and 2 from J, leaving 8 bases between them. In germline, CDR1 is LNHDA, CDR2 SQIVND (reference sequence). CDR3-region Arm-PCR and iRepertoire HTBI primers produced the TCR beta libraries. TCRdb redid the calling of the multiplex PCR reads with MiXCR, one entry per CDR3 protein. The sample has roughly 500,000 distinct CDR3 sequences, about 20% seen once.

The chain combines TRBV19 with TRBJ2-2; the D is unclear. Sequenced material: peripheral blood mononuclear cells (PBMCs), taken when the disease was refractory, from a patient treated with antithyroid drugs. The sequence derives from a female donor with Graves disease. DNA of the CDR3: TGTGCCAGTAGTATAGGAACGGGTAACACCGGGGAGCTGTTTTTT. Its translation is CASSIGTGNTGELFF. Drawing the rest from reference TRBV19 and TRBJ2-2, the complete variable domain is DGGITQSPKYLFRKEGQNVTLSCEQNLNHDAMYWYRQDPGQGLRLIYYSQIVNDFQKGDIAEGYSVSREKKESFPLTVTSAQKNPTAFYLCASSIGTGNTGELFFGEGSRLTVL.